Listed below are T cell receptor beta chains from one sample, sequenced in a study of T cell repertoires in cytomegalovirus infection. TCRdb itself ran the reads through MiXCR, one entry per CDR3 protein. This table holds nearly 700,000 distinct CDR3 sequences, around 35% found once. These TCRs' antigens remain unknown. Sequenced here: cultured PBMCs, sampled from culture after CMV antigen stimulation. The receptors shown here come from a human donor in good health (CMV status not recorded). Some clones in this sample may be carry-over from other donors' samples. The CDR3 runs from the conserved cysteine through the conserved F or W. The order of the fields is V gene, D gene, J gene, clone size, CDR3 DNA, CDR3 protein. The D gene is left open where the match is weak. Clone sizes are given selectively: once, few, many, or a class where the clone is expanded.

>TRBV6-5|TRBD1|TRBJ1-5|-
TGTGCCAGCAGTCCCGACAGGGAGGGTCAGCCCCAGCATTTT
CASSPDREGQPQHF
>TRBV5-4|-|TRBJ2-5|once
TGTGCCAGCAGCAACCGGGCCGTGCCAGAGACCCAGTACTTC
CASSNRAVPETQYF
>TRBV19|TRBD1|TRBJ2-7|-
TGTGCCAGTAGTCCCCCACCCGGGACAGGGGGCTCCTACGAGCAGTACTTC
CASSPPPGTGGSYEQYF
>TRBV12-3/TRBV12-4|TRBD2|TRBJ2-2|-
TGTGCCAGCAGTTCGGGGGGACTAGCCACCGGGGAGCTGTTTTTT
CASSSGGLATGELFF
>TRBV7-2|TRBD2|TRBJ2-2|many
TGTGCCAGCAGCAAAAGAGTAGCGGGGGGGCCCGGGGAGCTGTTTTTT
CASSKRVAGGPGELFF
>TRBV6-5|TRBD2|TRBJ2-5|few
TGTGCCAGCAGTTACTCGAGTGTGGCGGGGGGGCAAGAGACCCAGTACTTC
CASSYSSVAGGQETQYF
>TRBV20-1|-|TRBJ2-1|-
TGCAGTGTTAGAGTCGCGGGGAGCTCCTACAATGAGCAGTTCTTC
CSVRVAGSSYNEQFF
>TRBV12-5|-|TRBJ2-4|many
TGTGCTAGTGGTTTGGAACTTATGCTACAGGGTCAGGTCAAAAACATTCAGTACTTC
CASGLELMLQGQVKNIQYF
>TRBV12-3/TRBV12-4|-|TRBJ2-7|-
TGTGCCAGCACCACGACACTTTCCTACGAGCAGTACTTC
CASTTTLSYEQYF
>TRBV7-2|-|TRBJ2-5|many
TGTGCCAGCAGCCCAGGGCCGCGCGGGTTACAAGAGACCCAGTACTTC
CASSPGPRGLQETQYF
>TRBV12-3/TRBV12-4|-|TRBJ1-3|-
TGTGCCAGCAGTCTCCTAGGGACATTCTCTGGAAACACCATATATTTT
CASSLLGTFSGNTIYF
>TRBV5-6|TRBD2|TRBJ2-7|few
TGTGCCAGCAGCTGGGGGACTAGTTACTACGAGCAGTACTTC
CASSWGTSYYEQYF
>TRBV7-6|TRBD1|TRBJ2-7|few
TGTGCCAGCAGCCTAAGTGGGACAGGGGTCTACGAGCAGTACTTC
CASSLSGTGVYEQYF
>TRBV6-1|TRBD1|TRBJ1-5|-
TGTGCCAGCAGTCTCAGGGGGCGGGAGCCCCAGCATTTT
CASSLRGREPQHF
>TRBV14|-|TRBJ1-5|-
TGTGCCAGCAGCCAAATGACGGATCAGCCCCAGCATTTT
CASSQMTDQPQHF
>TRBV6-1|-|TRBJ1-5|-
TGTGCCAGCAAATTCCTTAGCAATCAGCCCCAGCATTTT
CASKFLSNQPQHF
>TRBV7-7|-|TRBJ2-5|few
TGTGCCAGCAGCCCCCTAACCGCGAGGGGTCAAGAGACCCAGTACTTC
CASSPLTARGQETQYF
>TRBV23-1|TRBD1|TRBJ1-5|-
TGCGCCAGCAGTCAACCGATAGGACAGGGGAGAAGTCCCCAGCATTTT
CASSQPIGQGRSPQHF
>TRBV6-5|-|TRBJ1-2|-
TGTGCCAGCAGCCCGAGGGGGGCAGCGGGGGGCTACACCTTC
CASSPRGAAGGYTF
>TRBV7-6|-|TRBJ1-5|few
TGTGCCAGCAGCTTATCTGGGGGGGACGGTCAGCCCCAGCATTTT
CASSLSGGDGQPQHF
>TRBV7-4|TRBD2|TRBJ2-5|once
TGTGCCAGCAGCTTATCACTAGCGGGAGGGGTAGCCCAGTACTTC
CASSLSLAGGVAQYF
>TRBV6-5|TRBD2|TRBJ2-2|-
TGTGCCAGCAGTACTCCTAGCGGGAGTAAGTCCTGGGAGCTGTTTTTT
CASSTPSGSKSWELFF
>TRBV6-1|-|TRBJ1-1|many
TGTGCCAGCAGTGTGGGGTTTGGGAACACTGAAGCTTTCTTT
CASSVGFGNTEAFF
>TRBV2|TRBD1|TRBJ1-4|few
TGTGCCAGCAGTTTGACTAGGGACAGGCTTAATGAAAAACTGTTTTTT
CASSLTRDRLNEKLFF
>TRBV14|TRBD1|TRBJ2-3|-
TGTGCCAGCAGCCAACGACAGGGGGCTTACACAGATACGCAGTATTTT
CASSQRQGAYTDTQYF
>TRBV12-3/TRBV12-4|-|TRBJ1-1|many
TGTGCCAGCAGTTTACCGGGCGGGACTGAAGCTTTCTTT
CASSLPGGTEAFF
>TRBV19|TRBD1|TRBJ1-2|few
TGTGCCACTCAAGCCCCCGGGACAGGGGACTATGGCTACACCTTC
CATQAPGTGDYGYTF
>TRBV6-2/TRBV6-3|-|TRBJ2-1|-
TGTGCCAGCAGTCTCCGAACTCGACCGTCCTACAATGAGCAGTTCTTC
CASSLRTRPSYNEQFF
>TRBV12-5|TRBD1|TRBJ2-1|few
TGTGCTAGTGGTTACTCCCCGAATGGACAGGTTTTGAGTGAGCAGTTCTTC
CASGYSPNGQVLSEQFF
>TRBV2|-|TRBJ1-1|-
TGTGCCAGCAGGGAAACAGGGAACACTGAAGCTTTCTTT
CASRETGNTEAFF
>TRBV5-6|TRBD1|TRBJ2-3|-
TGTGCCAGCACCTATTACAGGGGATCTTCGGGAGATACGCAGTATTTT
CASTYYRGSSGDTQYF
>TRBV6-1|TRBD1|TRBJ2-3|few
TGTGCCAGCAGTCGAAAGGACAGGGTGCGCACAGATACGCAGTATTTT
CASSRKDRVRTDTQYF
>TRBV6-1|-|TRBJ1-4|-
TGTGCCAGCAGTGAATTCGGACCTCCACAAAGACTGTTTTTT
CASSEFGPPQRLFF
>TRBV7-8|-|TRBJ2-5|many
TGTGCCAGCAGCCCCGCCGGGCGGTCACGGACCCAGTACTTC
CASSPAGRSRTQYF
>TRBV7-2|-|TRBJ2-3|-
TGTGCCAGCAGCTTACTAGTAGGGCAGTATTTT
CASSLLVGQYF
>TRBV20-1|TRBD2|TRBJ2-7|-
TGCAGTGCCACTGGAGCGGGACCGGGTGAGCAGTACTTC
CSATGAGPGEQYF
>TRBV10-3|-|TRBJ2-1|-
TGTGCCATCCGGGGAGCGTCCTACAATGAGCAGTTCTTC
CAIRGASYNEQFF
>TRBV2|TRBD1|TRBJ1-2|-
TGTGCCAGCAGTGAACTTCAGGGGGCCGTCTATGGCTACACCTTC
CASSELQGAVYGYTF
>TRBV7-2|-|TRBJ1-2|few
TGTGCCAGCAGCTTAGCACCACAAGTGAACTATGGCTACACCTTC
CASSLAPQVNYGYTF
>TRBV18|TRBD1|TRBJ2-7|-
TGTGCCAGCTCCCAAGGACAGGCGATTTCCTACGAGCAGTACTTC
CASSQGQAISYEQYF